A selection of T cell receptor beta chains follows, all from one sample in a study of OX40 agonist ivuxolimab in advanced cancers. The repertoire was sequenced with immunoSEQ multiplex PCR; TCRdb's copy has only in-frame clones and lacks some. The sample lists roughly 67,000 clones; around 90% were seen once. Sequencing was performed on CD4+ or CD8+ T cells sorted from blood, taken in a trial of the OX40 agonist ivuxolimab. These receptors were taken from an adult with an advanced solid tumor such as melanoma, head and neck, liver or kidney cancer. Both conserved end residues are part of each CDR3. D genes are given only for firm matches. Clone sizes are given selectively: once, few, many, or a class where the clone is expanded.

size	V	D	J	DNA	CDR3
NA	TRBV5-4	NA	TRBJ2-2	TGTGCCAGCAGCTTGGCCCCCGGGGAGCTGTTTTTT	CASSLAPGELFF
NA	TRBV5-4	TRBD2	TRBJ2-5	TGTGCCAGCAGCTTTAGCGGGGGGAAAGAGACCCAGTACTTC	CASSFSGGKETQYF
NA	TRBV6-1	NA	TRBJ2-6	TGTGCCAGCACCCCCCCGGTCGGGGCCAACGTCCTGACTTTC	CASTPPVGANVLTF
NA	TRBV29-1	TRBD1	TRBJ2-1	TGCAGGGGGGACAGGGGTTTAGGTGAGCAGTTCTTC	CRGDRGLGEQFF
NA	TRBV10-1	NA	TRBJ2-7	TGCGCCAGCAGTGAGTCGAGTCTGGGGGCCATCGAGCAGTACTTC	CASSESSLGAIEQYF
NA	TRBV30	TRBD1	TRBJ1-1	TGTGCCTGGAGTCCAATTACAGGGGTCACTGAAGCTTTCTTT	CAWSPITGVTEAFF
NA	TRBV6-6	TRBD1	TRBJ1-2	TGTGCCAGCAGTTACAGGACAGGCAGATCCTATGGCTACACCTTC	CASSYRTGRSYGYTF
NA	TRBV2	TRBD2	TRBJ2-3	TGTGCCAGCAGTGCTAGCGGGGGTGCAGATACGCAGTATTTT	CASSASGGADTQYF
NA	TRBV2	NA	TRBJ1-1	TGTGCCAGCAGGACCAGGCTGATGAACACTGAAGCTTTCTTT	CASRTRLMNTEAFF
NA	TRBV11-2	NA	TRBJ1-6	TGTGCCAGCAGCCTAGGTTTGGGGGCAACCACCCTCCACTTT	CASSLGLGATTLHF
NA	TRBV4-1	TRBD1	TRBJ2-7	TGCGCCAGCAGCCAAACGGGACAGGGGCGAGTGCAGTACTTC	CASSQTGQGRVQYF
once	TRBV5-5	TRBD1	TRBJ2-2	TGTGCCAGCGGAGGACAGGGGAACACCGGGGAGCTGTTTTTT	CASGGQGNTGELFF
NA	TRBV7-9	TRBD1	TRBJ1-6	TGTGCCAGCAGCCCCGGACAGGGAGGGTCACCCCTCCACTTT	CASSPGQGGSPLHF
NA	TRBV5-4	TRBD1	TRBJ2-2	TGTGCCAGCAGTCCCTCCGGACAGGGTAGCGTTCCCGGGGAGCTGTTTTTT	CASSPSGQGSVPGELFF
NA	TRBV10-3	TRBD1	TRBJ2-7	TGTGCCATCAGTGAGTCGAGGGGGCGGCCCTACGAGCAGTACTTC	CAISESRGRPYEQYF
NA	TRBV12-5	TRBD1	TRBJ2-7	TGTGCTAGTGGTTTAGCCACAGGGGCCGAAATCTACGAGCAGTACTTC	CASGLATGAEIYEQYF
NA	TRBV2	TRBD1	TRBJ1-1	TGTGCCAGCAATAAAGACAGGGGAAGGAACACTGAAGCTTTCTTT	CASNKDRGRNTEAFF
once	TRBV6-4	NA	TRBJ2-3	TGTGCCAGCAGTGACCGGACCCCCGGCACGCAGTATTTT	CASSDRTPGTQYF
NA	TRBV9	TRBD2	TRBJ2-7	TGTGCCAGCAGCGTAGGGTCTAGCGGGGAGAGCGAGCAGTACTTC	CASSVGSSGESEQYF
NA	TRBV7-8	TRBD2	TRBJ2-1	TGTGCCAGCAGCTTAAGGTGGCTAGCGGGGGGAGAAAGGAATGAGCAGTTCTTC	CASSLRWLAGGERNEQFF
NA	TRBV2	NA	TRBJ1-6	TGTGCCAGCACTACCTCCAGCTCCTATAATTCACCCCTCCACTTT	CASTTSSSYNSPLHF
NA	TRBV18	NA	TRBJ2-5	TGTGCCAGCTCACGAAAAGAGACCCAGTACTTC	CASSRKETQYF
NA	TRBV4-2	TRBD2	TRBJ2-2	TGTGCCAGCAGCCAAAGCACTAGCGGGGGTAGTGCCGGGGAGCTGTTTTTT	CASSQSTSGGSAGELFF
NA	TRBV10-3	TRBD1	TRBJ2-5	TGTGCCATCAGTGAGCCGACAGGGGGGCAAGAGACCCAGTACTTC	CAISEPTGGQETQYF
NA	TRBV30	NA	TRBJ1-5	TGTGCCTGGAATGTACACGATGGGACCCAGCATTTT	CAWNVHDGTQHF
NA	TRBV6-5	NA	TRBJ2-3	TGTGCCAGCAGCCAGGGACTGTACACAGATACGCAGTATTTT	CASSQGLYTDTQYF